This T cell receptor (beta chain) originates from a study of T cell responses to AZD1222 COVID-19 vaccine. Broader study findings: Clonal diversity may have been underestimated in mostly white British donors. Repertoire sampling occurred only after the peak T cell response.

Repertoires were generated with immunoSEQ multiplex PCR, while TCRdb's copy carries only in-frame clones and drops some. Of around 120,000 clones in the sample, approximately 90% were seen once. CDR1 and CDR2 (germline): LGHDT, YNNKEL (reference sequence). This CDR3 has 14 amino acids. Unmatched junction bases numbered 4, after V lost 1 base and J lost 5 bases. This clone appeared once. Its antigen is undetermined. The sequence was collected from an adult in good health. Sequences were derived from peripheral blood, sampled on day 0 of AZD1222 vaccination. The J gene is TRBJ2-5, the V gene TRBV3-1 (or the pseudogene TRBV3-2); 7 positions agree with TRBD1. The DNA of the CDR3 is TGTGCCAGCAGCCAAGGTAGGGGGCGGGAGACCCAGTACTTC. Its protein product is CASSQGRGRETQYF.